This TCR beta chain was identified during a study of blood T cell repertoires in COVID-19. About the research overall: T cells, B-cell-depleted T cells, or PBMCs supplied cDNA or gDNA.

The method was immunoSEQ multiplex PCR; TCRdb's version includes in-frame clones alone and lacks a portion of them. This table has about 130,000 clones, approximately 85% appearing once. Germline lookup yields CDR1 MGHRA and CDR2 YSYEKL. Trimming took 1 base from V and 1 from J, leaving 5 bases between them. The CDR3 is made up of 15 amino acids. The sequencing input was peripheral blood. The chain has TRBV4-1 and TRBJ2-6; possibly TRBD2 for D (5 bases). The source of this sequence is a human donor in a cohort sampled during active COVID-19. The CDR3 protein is CASSQGESGANVLTF. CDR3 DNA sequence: TGCGCCAGCAGCCAAGGGGAGTCTGGGGCCAACGTCCTGACTTTC.